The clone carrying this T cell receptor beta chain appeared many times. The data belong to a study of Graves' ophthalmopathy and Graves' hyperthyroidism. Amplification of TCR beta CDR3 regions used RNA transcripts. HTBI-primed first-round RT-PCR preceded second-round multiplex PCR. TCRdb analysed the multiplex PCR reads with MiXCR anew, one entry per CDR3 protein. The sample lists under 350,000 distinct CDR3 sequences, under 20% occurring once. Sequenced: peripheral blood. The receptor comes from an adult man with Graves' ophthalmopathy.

The CDR3 DNA sequence: TGCAGTGCTAGAGAGGGGATTGTCTATGGCTACACCTTC. It translates to CSAREGIVYGYTF. This chain uses TRBV20-1 with TRBJ1-2; D ambiguous. Trimming took off 0 bases at V and 4 bases at J, with 9 bases between the two ends. The CDR3 sequence is 13 residues long. The germline CDR1 and CDR2 sequences are DFQATT and SNEGSKA (reference sequence).